This T cell receptor beta chain was observed in a study of blood T cells in healthy people across ages (dated by TCRdb to the mid-2010s). Broadly, across the study: In model experiments, roughly one uniquely barcoded TCR beta cDNA molecule per two T cells was captured by template switching. To track age-related changes in TCR beta repertoire diversity, the study relied on deep sequencing normalized with unique cDNA molecular identifiers. Donors were grouped into four age groups: young (average 16 years), middle-aged (39), aged (around 60) and long-lived (approximately 75). To avoid experimental bias, donors of different ages were spread randomly across the sequencing lanes. For two donors (one aged 18 to 30 and one aged 80 or older), the study analyzed two additional independent replicas of 1 million unique cDNA reads from the same blood draw. The study at large found these results: Compared with the aged group, the long-lived group had more naive CD4+ T cells, fewer expanded clones and increased TCR diversity, suggesting age selection. Conclusive comparison of naive and antigen-experienced compartments was prevented by the profiling of bulk unsorted PBMCs. Total diversity estimates from one million sequenced T cells were considered lower bounds and underestimates. As age increased, observed TCR beta diversity per million T cells dropped in a roughly linear way, and a significant reduction was already evident by age 40. The CMV infection status of donors was not known, potentially confounding age-related changes in expanded clonotypes. Observed TCR beta diversity correlated strongly with the percentage of naive T cells measured by flow cytometry.

Systemically healthy Caucasian individuals from Russia, 35 to 50 in total and aged roughly 6 to 100 years, were included as donors. Around 10 milliliters of peripheral blood were drawn from each donor into EDTA-treated Vacutainer tubes. PBMCs were isolated by Ficoll-Paque density-gradient centrifugation, with at least 6 million obtained per sample. Trizol reagent was used to extract total RNA from the PBMCs, yielding at least 5.5 micrograms per sample. For every donor, flow cytometry on a PBMC aliquot measured the percentage of naive CD45RAhigh/CD27high T cells. At the junction V is shortened by 2 bases and J by 2 bases, with 9 bases in between. CDR1 SGHRS and CDR2 YFSETQ were looked up in the germline V gene. The CDR3 has 14 amino acids, counting the end cysteine and phenylalanine. Only CDR3 DNA is held: 42 bases, read in frame from base 1. Library construction relied on 5' RACE. Sequencing was carried out with an Illumina HiSeq 2500. A second PCR of roughly 7 to 11 cycles was performed with a sample-barcoded 5' primer and a J-beta primer mix. Each TCR beta cDNA molecule received a unique molecular identifier from a template-switch 5' adaptor carrying 12 random nucleotides. At least 2.5 million CDR3-containing paired-end reads were obtained from each sample. The Mint cDNA synthesis kit, primed by a TRBC-specific oligonucleotide, was used to synthesize first-strand cDNA from all RNA. All cDNA was treated with uracil-DNA glycosylase and then went through a first 18-cycle PCR with the universal primers M1SS and BC2_uni_R. The paper's processing steps were these. Each sample was normalized by randomly selecting 1 million high-quality reads, each carrying a distinct molecular identifier. Instead of being binned into consensus sequences, reads with shared molecular identifiers were discarded. CDR3 identification, clonotype clustering and error correction used MiTCR with a Q25 quality threshold and the strictest error-elimination algorithm. Lower-bound total TCR beta diversity was estimated with a nonparametric unseen species model using Euler transformation. The public reads were reprocessed in TCRdb via fastp at Q25 and MiXCR, keeping in-frame beta chains. Rows matching on CDR3 protein sequence are summarized as one entry with the most common DNA and genes. TCRdb's processing, not the authors', yielded these V and J calls. Recorded for this sample are about 1,500,000 distinct CDR3 sequences; roughly 30% of them occurred a single time. 7.7% of the sample is held by the ten biggest clonotypes.

Notes on this clonotype: No antigen is known for it. Nothing much larger sits one base from this clone, and base qualities are not available.

The sample comprised blood. The chain joins TRBV5-1 to TRBJ2-3; the D gene remains uncertain. This receptor was obtained from a woman aged 30 to 39 in good health. The encoded CDR3 is CASSFRAATDTQYF. The sequence in DNA is TGCGCCAGCAGCTTTAGGGCCGCCACAGATACGCAGTATTTT.